This record covers a single T cell receptor beta chain. Its antigen is not identified. The data are from a study of T-cell memory formation after mild COVID-19. Findings of the study overall: Contracting clones localized mainly to CM and EM when CD4+ and mainly to EMRA when CD8+.

The CDR3 is made up of 14 amino acids. V lost 6 bases and J 5 bases, leaving 19 bases between the germline ends. Germline CDR1 DFQATT, CDR2 SNEGSKA (reference sequence). TCRdb fed the 5' RACE reads into MiXCR, producing one record per CDR3 protein. The data show 400,000 or so distinct CDR3 sequences, 20% to 25% seen once. The gene calls are TRBV20-1 and TRBJ2-5, with D unclear. The sequence was collected from an adult woman who had mild COVID-19 (a few samples of this study predate the infection). Cell type and time point are not known. Specimen: PBMCs or a T cell subset sorted from them (not recorded which). For the CDR3, the DNA is TGCAGTGCCCCTTTGATGGGGTTGTGGGAGACCCAGTACTTC. It yields the protein CSAPLMGLWETQYF.